The 5 T cell receptor beta chains below were found in one sample sequenced in a study of blood T cell repertoires in COVID-19. Sequencing was performed with immunoSEQ multiplex PCR; in TCRdb, only in-frame clones are kept and a portion is missing. This repertoire shows around 210,000 clones, 65% to 90% found once; its top ten account for 5.1%. Specimen: peripheral blood. These receptors were collected from a man aged 45 to 65 with COVID-19, enrolled during active disease.

V and J are TRBV6-6 and TRBJ1-1; tentative D call: TRBD1 (5 bases). Germline CDR1 reads MNHNY; CDR2 reads SVGAGI (reference sequence). V was trimmed by 4 bases and J by 4 bases, leaving 16 bases between them. The CDR3 loop spans 15 amino acids. CDR3 sequence (DNA): TGTGCCAGCAGTTCTATCGGACAAGTAGGCACTGAAGCTTTCTTT. This translates into CASSSIGQVGTEAFF.

The chain employs TRBV5-4 and TRBJ1-4; D gene unclear. Trimming shortened V by 2 bases and J by 4 bases, and 9 bases separated the two germline ends. Germline CDR1 and CDR2: SGHNT and YYREEE (reference sequence). The CDR3 covers 14 residues. The CDR3 loop is CASSLSGVNEKLFF. Written as DNA, the CDR3 is TGTGCCAGCAGCTTAAGCGGGGTTAATGAAAAACTGTTTTTT. Full variable domain (rest looked up from reference TRBV5-4 and TRBJ1-4): ETGVTQSPTHLIKTRGQQVTLRCSSQSGHNTVSWYQQALGQGPQFIFQYYREEENGRGNFPPRFSGLQFPNYSSELNVNALELDDSALYLCASSLSGVNEKLFFGSGTQLSVL.

The chain joins TRBV30 to TRBJ2-1, with no clear D. V lost 0 bases, J lost 8 bases, and 5 bases lay in between. The germline CDR1 and CDR2 sequences are GTSNPN and SVGIG (reference sequence). This CDR3 is 11 amino acids long. The CDR3: CAWSVAHEQFF. CDR3 nucleotides: TGTGCCTGGAGTGTAGCGCATGAGCAGTTCTTC.

The V call is TRBV30, the J call TRBJ1-2, with D unresolved. CDR3 length: 10 amino acids. V gave up 3 bases and J gave up 7 bases, with 6 bases separating them. Per germline, CDR1 GTSNPN and CDR2 SVGIG (reference sequence). The CDR3 DNA sequence: TGTGCCTGGAGGCGGGGTGGCTACACCTTC. This encodes CAWRRGGYTF.

This chain links TRBV24-1 with TRBJ2-5; the match to TRBD2 covers 7 bases. The ends lost 4 bases at V and 2 bases at J; junction bases unmatched: 6. The germline CDR1 and CDR2 sequences are KGHDR and SFDVKD. The CDR3 covers 15 residues. CDR3 residues: CATSDSGLQQETQYF. CDR3 nucleotides: TGTGCCACCAGTGACTCGGGACTACAACAAGAGACCCAGTACTTC.